One and the same sample provided the 8 T cell receptor beta chains below, sequenced in a study of T-cell memory formation after mild COVID-19. Each CDR3 protein is one row after TCRdb ran MiXCR on the 5' RACE reads. The sample holds approximately 250,000 distinct CDR3 sequences; roughly 15% are singletons and the top ten take approximately 23%. The sequencing sample was made of PBMCs or a T cell subset sorted from them (not recorded which). These receptors all come from a man between 18 and 35 years old who had mild COVID-19 (a few samples of this study predate the infection). Cell type and time point are not known.

This clonotype was seen more than once but under ten times. The rearrangement links TRBV19 to TRBJ2-4; 9 bases are a match to TRBD1. Germline V lookup: CDR1 LNHDA, CDR2 SQIVND (reference sequence). V trimming: 6 bases; J trimming: 7 bases; junction bases outside the gene matches: 10. This CDR3 contains 15 residues. The CDR3 loop reads CASSRTGDVNNIQYF. For the CDR3, the DNA is TGTGCCAGTAGCCGGACAGGGGACGTAAACAACATTCAGTACTTC. The full variable domain, in which reference TRBV19 and TRBJ2-4 provide the parts outside the CDR3, is DGGITQSPKYLFRKEGQNVTLSCEQNLNHDAMYWYRQDPGQGLRLIYYSQIVNDFQKGDIAEGYSVSREKKESFPLTVTSAQKNPTAFYLCASSRTGDVNNIQYFGAGTRLSVL.

The table lists this clonotype with a few counts. J is TRBJ2-5 and V is TRBV7-2; a weak D match, TRBD2 (5 bases). Germline V CDR1 and CDR2: SGHTA, FQGNSA. V lost 4 bases and J lost 7, with 13 bases in between. The CDR3 sequence is 13 residues long. CDR3 DNA sequence: TGTGCCAGCAGCTCTCAAGCGGAACGGACCCAGTACTTC. It encodes CASSSQAERTQYF.

This clonotype appeared a few times. The chain links TRBV7-2 to TRBJ2-5, with TRBD1 matching 8 bases. This CDR3 is 13 amino acids long. The junction had 4 bases not matched to a gene; V was cut back by 3 bases and J by 7 bases. Germline V gene lookup returns CDR1 SGHTA and CDR2 FQGNSA. As DNA, the CDR3 is TGTGCCAGCAGCTTGGGACAGGAAAGGACCCAGTACTTC. It yields the protein CASSLGQERTQYF. Together with reference TRBV7-2 and TRBJ2-5, the CDR3 gives the full variable domain: GAGVSQSPSNKVTEKGKDVELRCDPISGHTALYWYRQSLGQGLEFLIYFQGNSAPDKSGLPSDRFSAERTGGSVSTLTIQRTQQEDSAVYLCASSLGQERTQYFGPGTRLLVL.

This clonotype appeared a few times. The genes are TRBV20-1 and TRBJ2-2; perhaps D is TRBD1 or TRBD2 (5 bases each). CDR1 is DFQATT, CDR2 SNEGSKA, per germline (reference sequence). V gave up 6 bases and J gave up 2 bases, with 19 bases separating them. This CDR3 region has 16 residues. CDR3 nucleotide sequence: TGCAGTGCCAGATCTCGGGACGCTAAAAACACCGGGGAGCTGTTTTTT. Translated, it gives CSARSRDAKNTGELFF.

This clonotype has only a few counts. The chain joins TRBV6-6 to TRBJ2-3; the match to TRBD2 covers 9 bases. Unmatched junction bases numbered 9, after V lost 3 bases and J lost 5 bases. From germline, CDR1 is MNHNY and CDR2 SVGAGI (reference sequence). This CDR3 is 16 amino acids long. CDR3 bases: TGTGCCAGCAGTTATTCAATAGCGGGGGTGGAAGATACGCAGTATTTT. The encoded protein is CASSYSIAGVEDTQYF.

This clonotype has just a few counts. The J gene is TRBJ1-1, the V gene TRBV3-2. TRBV3-2 is labeled a pseudogene. This CDR3 is built from 16 residues. CDR3 sequence: CASSQDGGAMNTEAFF. CDR3 DNA: TGTGCCAGCAGCCAAGACGGGGGGGCCATGAACACTGAAGCTTTCTTT.

This clonotype came up many times. J is TRBJ2-2 and V is TRBV6-4; no firm D call. Germline V gene data show CDR1 as MRHNA and CDR2 as SNTAGT. Between the trimmed V and J ends, which lost 3 bases and 4 bases, there was a span of 12 bases. The length of the CDR3 is 15 residues. This chain's CDR3 is CASSEGPRTTGELFF. The CDR3 region has the DNA TGTGCCAGCAGTGAAGGACCACGAACCACCGGGGAGCTGTTTTTT.

This clonotype was seen ten or more times. The chain carries TRBV12-3 or TRBV12-4 and TRBJ2-7, with D possibly TRBD1 on 6 matching bases. There are 13 residues in the CDR3. The germline V and J ends were trimmed by 6 bases and 0 bases, with 9 bases remaining between them. The CDR3 here is CASSQGNSYEQYF. In DNA form, the CDR3 reads TGTGCCAGCAGCCAGGGGAACTCCTACGAGCAGTACTTC.